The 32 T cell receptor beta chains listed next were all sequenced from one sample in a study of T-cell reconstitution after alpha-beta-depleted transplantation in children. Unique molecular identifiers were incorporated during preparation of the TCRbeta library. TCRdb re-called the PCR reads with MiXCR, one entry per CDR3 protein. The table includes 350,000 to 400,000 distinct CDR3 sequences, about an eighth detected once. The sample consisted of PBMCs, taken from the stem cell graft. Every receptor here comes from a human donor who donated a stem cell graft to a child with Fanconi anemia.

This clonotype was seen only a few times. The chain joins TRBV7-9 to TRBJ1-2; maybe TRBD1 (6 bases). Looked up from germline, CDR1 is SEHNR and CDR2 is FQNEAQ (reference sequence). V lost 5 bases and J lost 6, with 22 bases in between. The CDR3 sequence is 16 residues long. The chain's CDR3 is CASSRGPPGVNDGYTF. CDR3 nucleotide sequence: TGTGCCAGCAGCCGGGGGCCTCCAGGAGTCAACGATGGCTACACCTTC.

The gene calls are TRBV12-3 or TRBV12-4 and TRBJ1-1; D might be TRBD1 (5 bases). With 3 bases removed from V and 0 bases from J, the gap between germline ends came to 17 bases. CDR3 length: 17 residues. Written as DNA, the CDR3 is TGTGCCAGCAGTTTGGGGGTGGCCACCGGTTTGAACACTGAAGCTTTCTTT. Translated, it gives CASSLGVATGLNTEAFF.

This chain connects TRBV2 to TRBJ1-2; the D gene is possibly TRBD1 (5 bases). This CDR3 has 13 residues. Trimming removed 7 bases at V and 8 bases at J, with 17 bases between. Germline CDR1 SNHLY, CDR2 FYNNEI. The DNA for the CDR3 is TGTGCCAGCACCTCCGAGGGGCCCAGGGGCTACACCTTC. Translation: CASTSEGPRGYTF.

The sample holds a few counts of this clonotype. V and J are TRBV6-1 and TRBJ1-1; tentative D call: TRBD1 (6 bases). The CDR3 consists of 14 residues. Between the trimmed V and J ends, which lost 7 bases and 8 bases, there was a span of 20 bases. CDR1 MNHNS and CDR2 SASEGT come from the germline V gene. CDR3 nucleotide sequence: TGTGCCAGCACCGCAGGACAGTCTTGGGGCGAAGCTTTCTTT. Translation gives CASTAGQSWGEAFF.

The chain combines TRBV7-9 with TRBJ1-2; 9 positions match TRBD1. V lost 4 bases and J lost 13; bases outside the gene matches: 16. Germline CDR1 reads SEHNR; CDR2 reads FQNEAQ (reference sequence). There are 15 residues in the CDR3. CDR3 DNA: TGTGCCAGCAGCTCCCATGGGACAGGGCCTGCATCGATCACCTTC. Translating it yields CASSSHGTGPASITF.

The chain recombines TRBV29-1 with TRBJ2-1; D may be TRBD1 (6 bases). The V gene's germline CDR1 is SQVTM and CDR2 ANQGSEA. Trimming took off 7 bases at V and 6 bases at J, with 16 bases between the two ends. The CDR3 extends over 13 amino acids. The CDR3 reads CSAEGVALNEQFF. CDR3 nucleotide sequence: TGCAGCGCCGAGGGGGTAGCGCTCAATGAGCAGTTCTTC.

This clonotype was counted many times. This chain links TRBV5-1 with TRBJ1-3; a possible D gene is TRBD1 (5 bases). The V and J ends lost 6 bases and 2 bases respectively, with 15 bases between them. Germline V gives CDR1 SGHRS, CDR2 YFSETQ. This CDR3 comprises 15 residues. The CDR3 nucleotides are TGCGCCAGCACCCAGGATTCGGGGCCTGGAAACACCATATATTTT. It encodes CASTQDSGPGNTIYF.

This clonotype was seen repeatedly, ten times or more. CDR3 loop: CASSYPSLSGGKMSYEQYF. CDR3 nucleotide sequence: TGTGCCAGCAGTTACCCCTCCCTAAGCGGGGGGAAAATGTCCTACGAGCAGTACTTC. V and J are TRBV6-2 or TRBV6-3 and TRBJ2-7; TRBD2 matches at 9 bases. J gave up 1 base and V 2 bases, and 15 bases lay outside the gene matches. CDR1 MNHEY and CDR2 SVGEGT come from the germline V gene. This CDR3 contains 19 residues.

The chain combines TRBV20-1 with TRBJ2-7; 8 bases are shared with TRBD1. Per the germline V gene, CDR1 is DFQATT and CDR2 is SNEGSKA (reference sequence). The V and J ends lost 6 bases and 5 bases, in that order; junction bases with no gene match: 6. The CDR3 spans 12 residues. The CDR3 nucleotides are TGCAGTGCCCAGGACAGGGTCAACGAGCAGTACTTC. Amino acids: CSAQDRVNEQYF.

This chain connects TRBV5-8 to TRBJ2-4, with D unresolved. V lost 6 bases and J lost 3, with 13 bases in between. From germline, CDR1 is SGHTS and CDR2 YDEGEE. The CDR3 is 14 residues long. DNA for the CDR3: TGTGCCAGCACCCGGGTGTTTGGCAAAAACATTCAGTACTTC. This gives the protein CASTRVFGKNIQYF.

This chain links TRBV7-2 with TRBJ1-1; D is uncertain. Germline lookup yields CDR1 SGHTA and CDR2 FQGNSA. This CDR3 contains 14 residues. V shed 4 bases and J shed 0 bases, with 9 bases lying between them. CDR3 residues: CASSSTPMNTEAFF. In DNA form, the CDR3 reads TGTGCCAGCAGCTCAACACCTATGAACACTGAAGCTTTCTTT.

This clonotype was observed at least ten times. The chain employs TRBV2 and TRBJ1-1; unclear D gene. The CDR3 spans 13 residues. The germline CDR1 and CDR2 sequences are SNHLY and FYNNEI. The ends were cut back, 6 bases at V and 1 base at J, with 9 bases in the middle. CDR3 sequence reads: CASSPEGNTEAFF. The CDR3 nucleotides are TGTGCCAGCAGCCCGGAGGGGAACACTGAAGCTTTCTTT.

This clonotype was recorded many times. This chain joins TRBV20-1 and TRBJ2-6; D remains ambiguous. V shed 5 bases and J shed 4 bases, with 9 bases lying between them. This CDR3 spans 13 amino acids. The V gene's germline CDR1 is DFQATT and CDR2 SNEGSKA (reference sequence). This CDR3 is CSASRWGANVLTF. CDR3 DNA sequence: TGCAGTGCTTCCAGGTGGGGGGCCAACGTCCTGACTTTC.

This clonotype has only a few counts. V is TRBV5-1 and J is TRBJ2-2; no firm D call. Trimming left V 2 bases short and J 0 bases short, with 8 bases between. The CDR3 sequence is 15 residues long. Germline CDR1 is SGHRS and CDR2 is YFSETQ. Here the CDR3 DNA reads TGCGCCAGCAGCTTCGGCCGAACGAACACCGGGGAGCTGTTTTTT. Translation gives CASSFGRTNTGELFF. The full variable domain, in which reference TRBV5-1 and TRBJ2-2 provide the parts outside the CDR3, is KAGVTQTPRYLIKTRGQQVTLSCSPISGHRSVSWYQQTPGQGLQFLFEYFSETQRNKGNFPGRFSGRQFSNSRSEMNVSTLELGDSALYLCASSFGRTNTGELFFGEGSRLTVL.

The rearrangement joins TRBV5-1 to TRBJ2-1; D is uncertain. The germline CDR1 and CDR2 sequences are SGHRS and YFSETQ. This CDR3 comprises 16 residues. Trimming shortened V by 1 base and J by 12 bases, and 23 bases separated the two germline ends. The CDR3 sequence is CASSLSLQDSDVVQFF. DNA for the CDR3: TGCGCCAGCAGCTTGAGCCTTCAAGATTCGGATGTGGTGCAGTTCTTC.

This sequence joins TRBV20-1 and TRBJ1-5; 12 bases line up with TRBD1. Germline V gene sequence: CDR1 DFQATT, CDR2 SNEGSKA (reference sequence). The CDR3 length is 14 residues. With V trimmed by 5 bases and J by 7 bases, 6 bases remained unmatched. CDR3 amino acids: CSASGTGGRQPQHF. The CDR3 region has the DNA TGCAGTGCTTCCGGGACAGGGGGCCGGCAGCCCCAGCATTTT.

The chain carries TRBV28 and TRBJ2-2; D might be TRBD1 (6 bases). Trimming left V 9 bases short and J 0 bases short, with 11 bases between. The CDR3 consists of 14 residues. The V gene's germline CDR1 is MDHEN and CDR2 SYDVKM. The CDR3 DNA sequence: TGTGCCAGTCTCCGGACAGCGAACACCGGGGAGCTGTTTTTT. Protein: CASLRTANTGELFF.

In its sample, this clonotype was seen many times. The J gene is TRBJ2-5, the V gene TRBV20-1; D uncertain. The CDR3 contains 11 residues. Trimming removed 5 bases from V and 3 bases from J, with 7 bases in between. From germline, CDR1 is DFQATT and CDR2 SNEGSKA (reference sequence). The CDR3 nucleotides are TGCAGTGCTGGTACAGAAGAGACCCAGTACTTC. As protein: CSAGTEETQYF.

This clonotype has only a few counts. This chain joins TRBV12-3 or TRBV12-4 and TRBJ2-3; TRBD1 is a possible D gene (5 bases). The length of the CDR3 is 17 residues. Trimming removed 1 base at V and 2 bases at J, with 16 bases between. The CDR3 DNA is TGTGCCAGCAGTTTAGGAGGCCAGGGAAGGGCCACAGATACGCAGTATTTT. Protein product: CASSLGGQGRATDTQYF.

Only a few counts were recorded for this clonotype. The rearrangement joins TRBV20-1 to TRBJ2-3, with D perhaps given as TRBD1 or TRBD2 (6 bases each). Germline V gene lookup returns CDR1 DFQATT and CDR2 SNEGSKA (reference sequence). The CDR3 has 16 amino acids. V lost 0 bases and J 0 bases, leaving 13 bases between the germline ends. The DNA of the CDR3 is TGCAGTGCTAGAGATCCGGGGGCCCAAAGCACAGATACGCAGTATTTT. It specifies CSARDPGAQSTDTQYF.

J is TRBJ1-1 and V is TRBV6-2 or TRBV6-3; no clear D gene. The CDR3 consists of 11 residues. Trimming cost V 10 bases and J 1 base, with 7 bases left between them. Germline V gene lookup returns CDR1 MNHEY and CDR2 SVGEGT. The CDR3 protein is CATRRNTEAFF. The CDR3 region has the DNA TGTGCCACGAGGCGGAACACTGAAGCTTTCTTT.

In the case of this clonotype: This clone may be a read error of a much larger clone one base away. The chain's CDR3 is CSTLTRVHTDMQYF. The CDR3 DNA reads TGCAGCACCCTGACTAGAGTGCACACAGATATGCAGTATTTT. The chain combines TRBV29-1 with TRBJ2-3, with a possible D match to TRBD2 (6 bases). The germline gives CDR1 SQVTM, CDR2 ANQGSEA. The CDR3 length is 14 residues.

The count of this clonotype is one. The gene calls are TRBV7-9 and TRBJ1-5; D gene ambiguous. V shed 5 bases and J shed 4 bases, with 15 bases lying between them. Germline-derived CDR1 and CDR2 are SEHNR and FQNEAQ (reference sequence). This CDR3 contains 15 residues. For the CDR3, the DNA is TGTGCCAGCAGCCCCGAGGGCCAGTTAAATCAGCCCCAGCATTTT. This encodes CASSPEGQLNQPQHF.

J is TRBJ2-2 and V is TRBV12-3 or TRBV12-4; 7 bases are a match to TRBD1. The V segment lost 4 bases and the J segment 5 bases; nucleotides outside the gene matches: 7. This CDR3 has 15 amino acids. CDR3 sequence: CASSSMTGRTGELFF. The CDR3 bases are TGTGCCAGCAGTTCGATGACAGGGCGGACCGGGGAGCTGTTTTTT.

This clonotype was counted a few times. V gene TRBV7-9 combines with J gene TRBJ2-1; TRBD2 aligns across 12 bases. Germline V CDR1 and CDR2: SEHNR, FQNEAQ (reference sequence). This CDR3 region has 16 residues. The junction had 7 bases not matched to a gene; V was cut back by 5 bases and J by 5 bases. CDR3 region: CASSPPSGGADNEQFF. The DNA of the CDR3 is TGTGCCAGCAGCCCTCCTAGCGGGGGGGCCGACAATGAGCAGTTCTTC. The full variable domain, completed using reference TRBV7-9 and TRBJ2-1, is DTGVSQNPRHKITKRGQNVTFRCDPISEHNRLYWYRQTLGQGPEFLTYFQNEAQLEKSRLLSDRFSAERPKGSFSTLEIQRTEQGDSAMYLCASSPPSGGADNEQFFGPGTRLTVL.

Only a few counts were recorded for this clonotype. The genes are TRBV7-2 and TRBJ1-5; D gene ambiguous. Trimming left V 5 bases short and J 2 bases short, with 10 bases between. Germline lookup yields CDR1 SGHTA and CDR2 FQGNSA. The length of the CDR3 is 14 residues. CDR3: CASSTEAGNQPQHF. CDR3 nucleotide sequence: TGTGCCAGCAGCACAGAGGCAGGCAATCAGCCCCAGCATTTT.

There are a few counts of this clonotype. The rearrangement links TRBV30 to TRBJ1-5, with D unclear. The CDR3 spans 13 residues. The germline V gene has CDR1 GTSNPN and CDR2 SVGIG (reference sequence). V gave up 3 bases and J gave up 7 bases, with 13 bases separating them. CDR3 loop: CAWSWKGTQPQHF. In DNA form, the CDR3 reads TGTGCCTGGAGCTGGAAGGGAACCCAGCCCCAGCATTTT.

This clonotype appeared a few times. CDR3 bases: TGTGCCAGCAGTTTAGCCCTACCAGGCAATCAGCCCCAGCATTTT. Translation gives CASSLALPGNQPQHF. The J gene is TRBJ1-5, the V gene TRBV12-3 or TRBV12-4; D gene unclear. Trimming cost V 0 bases and J 2 bases, with 8 bases left between them. The CDR3 totals 15 residues.

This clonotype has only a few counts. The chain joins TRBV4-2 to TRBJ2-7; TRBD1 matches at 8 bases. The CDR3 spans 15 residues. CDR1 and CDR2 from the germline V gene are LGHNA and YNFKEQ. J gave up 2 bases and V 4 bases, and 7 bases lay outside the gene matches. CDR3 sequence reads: CASSPRTGLAYEQYF. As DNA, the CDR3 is TGTGCCAGCAGCCCCCGGACAGGGTTAGCCTACGAGCAGTACTTC.

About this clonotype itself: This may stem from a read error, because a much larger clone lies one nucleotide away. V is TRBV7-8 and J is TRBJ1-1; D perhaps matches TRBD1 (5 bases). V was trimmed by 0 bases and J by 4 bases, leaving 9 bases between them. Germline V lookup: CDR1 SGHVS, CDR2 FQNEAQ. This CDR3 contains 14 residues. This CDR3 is CASSLAAGITEAFF. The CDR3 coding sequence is TGTGCCAGCAGCTTAGCGGCAGGGATCACTGAAGCTTTCTTT.

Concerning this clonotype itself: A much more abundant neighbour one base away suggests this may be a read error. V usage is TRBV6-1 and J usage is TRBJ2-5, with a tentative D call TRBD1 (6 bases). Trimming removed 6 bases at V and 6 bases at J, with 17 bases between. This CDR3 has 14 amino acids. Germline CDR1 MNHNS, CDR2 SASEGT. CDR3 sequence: CASSPGRGTKTQYF. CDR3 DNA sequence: TGTGCCAGCAGCCCCGGCAGGGGAACGAAGACCCAGTACTTC.

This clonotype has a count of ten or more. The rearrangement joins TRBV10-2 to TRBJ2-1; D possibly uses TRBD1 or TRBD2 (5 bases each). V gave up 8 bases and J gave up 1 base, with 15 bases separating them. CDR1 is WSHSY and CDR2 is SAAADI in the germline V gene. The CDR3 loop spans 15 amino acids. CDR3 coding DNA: TGCGCCAGCGCCAGGGAGTTGGTTTCCTACAATGAGCAGTTCTTC. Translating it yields CASARELVSYNEQFF.